At least ten counts were recorded for the clone carrying this TCR beta chain. The CDR3 is made up of 13 amino acids. The germline V gene encodes CDR1 SQVTM and CDR2 ANQGSEA. V shed 3 bases and J shed 5 bases, with 13 bases lying between them. This sample was taken from a study of tumor and adjacent non-tumor tissue in lung cancer. TCRbeta libraries were built with three rounds of nested PCR, modified from ARM-PCR. One entry per CDR3 protein results from TCRdb running MiXCR on the multiplex PCR reads. This sample yields roughly 70,000 distinct CDR3 sequences, of which nearly 70% are seen a single time; roughly 25% belongs to the top ten. The template was RNA from unsorted bulk tissue. This non-tumor lung sample came from over 3 cm beyond the tumor edge.

This receptor was taken from a woman between 50 and 59 years old with non-small cell lung cancer. The sequenced sample was distant non-tumor lung tissue. V usage is TRBV29-1 and J usage is TRBJ1-1; a weak D match, TRBD1 (5 bases). The CDR3 DNA follows: TGCAGCGTTGACGGCCAGGGATTGACTGAAGCTTTCTTT. Encoded protein: CSVDGQGLTEAFF.